Frequency places the clone carrying this TCR beta chain as medium-sized (0.01 to 0.1%). The data stem from a study of T cell clusters in autoimmune cytopenias. One tube held mixed TRB-A and TRB-B primer pools for touch-down PCR. One entry per CDR3 protein, without DNA, is what TCRdb gives after re-calling the multiplex PCR reads. This table lists about 7,200 distinct CDR3 sequences. TRB was amplified from 250 ng of peripheral blood genomic DNA per sample. Sequences were obtained from peripheral blood. This receptor was taken from a human donor with an autoimmune cytopenia or autoimmune hepatitis (not recorded which).

CDR3 protein: CASGLMSSGANVLTF. This chain uses TRBV19 with TRBJ2-6; TCRdb indicates TRBD2, and absent DNA this call remains unverified. The CDR3 totals 15 residues. Germline values: CDR1 LNHDA, CDR2 SQIVND (reference sequence). Complete variable domain (other parts from reference TRBV19 and TRBJ2-6): DGGITQSPKYLFRKEGQNVTLSCEQNLNHDAMYWYRQDPGQGLRLIYYSQIVNDFQKGDIAEGYSVSREKKESFPLTVTSAQKNPTAFYLCASGLMSSGANVLTFGAGSRLTVL.